This is a list of T cell receptor beta chains from one sample in a study of vaccination and CD4 T cells after COVID-19. These TCRs are of unknown antigen specificity. TCRdb recomputed calls from the PCR reads with MiXCR, one row per CDR3 protein. Here the sample spans fewer than 8,000 distinct CDR3 sequences, roughly a third being singletons. Sequencing used CD4+ T cells from blood, cultured in vitro. These receptors originate from a human donor in good health. Both conserved end residues are part of each CDR3. The order of the fields is clone size, V gene, J gene, D gene, CDR3 DNA, CDR3 protein. A D gene is named only where the DNA matches it firmly. Only part of the rows carry a size: once, few, many, or a class if the clone is expanded.

NA	TRBV20-1	TRBJ2-5	TRBD2	TGCAGTGCTAGCGCAATAGCGGGAGAGAAGACCCAGTACTTC	CSASAIAGEKTQYF
NA	TRBV19	TRBJ1-1	NA	TGTGCCAGTAGTACCTACGACACTGAAGCTTTCTTT	CASSTYDTEAFF
few	TRBV6-2/TRBV6-3	TRBJ1-5	TRBD1	TGTGCCAGCAGTTGGACAGGGGGCAATCAGCCCCAGCATTTT	CASSWTGGNQPQHF
NA	TRBV19	TRBJ2-1	NA	TGTGCCAGCAGCAGGGCCTCCCAGGGGGAGCAGTTCTTC	CASSRASQGEQFF
NA	TRBV6-2/TRBV6-3	TRBJ2-1	NA	TGTGCCAGCAGCCCGGACCAGGTTTCGTCCAATGAGCAGTTCTTC	CASSPDQVSSNEQFF
few	TRBV25-1	TRBJ1-5	NA	TGTGCCAGCAGTGGCAGGGGCCGCAATCAGCCCCAGCATTTT	CASSGRGRNQPQHF
NA	TRBV20-1	TRBJ2-7	NA	TGCAGTGCTACCCCAAGGGGATGGGGCGAGCAGTACTTC	CSATPRGWGEQYF
few	TRBV7-3	TRBJ2-1	TRBD2	TGTGCCAGCAGGTCAGCGGGGGGCAATGAGCAGTTCTTC	CASRSAGGNEQFF
NA	TRBV30	TRBJ2-5	NA	TGTGCCTGGAGAGGGGCGGGGATAGAGACCCAGTACTTC	CAWRGAGIETQYF
once	TRBV20-1	TRBJ2-1	TRBD2	TGCAGTGCCATCCCCGGGACTAAATTCTACAATGAGCAGTTCTTC	CSAIPGTKFYNEQFF
few	TRBV6-5	TRBJ2-7	NA	TGTGCCAGCAGTTACTCTCGGACGTCCTACGAGCAGTACTTC	CASSYSRTSYEQYF
few	TRBV7-2	TRBJ1-1	NA	TGTGCCAGCAGCTCCCAGGGCTTTGGCACTGAAGCTTTCTTT	CASSSQGFGTEAFF
NA	TRBV27	TRBJ2-3	NA	TGTGCCAGCAGTTTAAGCGGCTCCACAGATACGCAGTATTTT	CASSLSGSTDTQYF
few	TRBV20-1	TRBJ2-7	NA	TGCAGTGCCGGCCGTGTGGCCCGGACTCGGTCAGGCTACGAGCAGTACTTC	CSAGRVARTRSGYEQYF
few	TRBV6-2/TRBV6-3	TRBJ2-3	NA	TGTGCCAGCAGTTACAGCTTGGGAAATACGCAGTATTTT	CASSYSLGNTQYF
NA	TRBV28	TRBJ1-5	NA	TGTGCCAGCAGTTTATGGAATCAGCCCCAGCATTTT	CASSLWNQPQHF